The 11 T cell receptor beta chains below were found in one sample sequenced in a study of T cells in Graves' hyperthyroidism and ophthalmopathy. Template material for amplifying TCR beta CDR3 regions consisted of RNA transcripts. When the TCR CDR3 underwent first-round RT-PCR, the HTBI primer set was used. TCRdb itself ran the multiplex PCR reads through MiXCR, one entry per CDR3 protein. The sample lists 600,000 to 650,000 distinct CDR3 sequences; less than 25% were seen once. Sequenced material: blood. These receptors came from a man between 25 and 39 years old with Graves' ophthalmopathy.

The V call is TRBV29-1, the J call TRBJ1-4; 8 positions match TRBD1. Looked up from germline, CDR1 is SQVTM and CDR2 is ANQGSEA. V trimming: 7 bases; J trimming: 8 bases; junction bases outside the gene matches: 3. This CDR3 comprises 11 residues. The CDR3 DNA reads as TGCAGCGCCAGGGGGCGAGAAAAACTGTTTTTT. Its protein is CSARGREKLFF.

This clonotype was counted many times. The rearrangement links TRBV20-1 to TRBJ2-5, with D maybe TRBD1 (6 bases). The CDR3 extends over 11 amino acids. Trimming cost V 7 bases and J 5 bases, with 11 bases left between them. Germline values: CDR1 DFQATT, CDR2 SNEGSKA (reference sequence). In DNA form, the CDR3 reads TGCAGTGTCCGGACAGTCGAGACCCAGTACTTC. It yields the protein CSVRTVETQYF.

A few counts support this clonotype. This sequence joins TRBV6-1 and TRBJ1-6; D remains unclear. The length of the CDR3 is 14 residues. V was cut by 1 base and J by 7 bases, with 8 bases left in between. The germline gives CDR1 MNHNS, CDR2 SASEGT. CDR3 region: CASSEVQKNSPLHF. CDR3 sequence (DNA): TGTGCCAGCAGTGAAGTTCAGAAAAATTCACCCCTCCACTTT.

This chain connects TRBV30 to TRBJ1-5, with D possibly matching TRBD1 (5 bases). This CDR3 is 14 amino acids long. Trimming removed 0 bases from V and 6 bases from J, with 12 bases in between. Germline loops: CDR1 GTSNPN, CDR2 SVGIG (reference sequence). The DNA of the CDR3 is TGTGCCTGGAGTGTTGAGGGAGGGGTTCAGCCCCAGCATTTT. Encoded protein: CAWSVEGGVQPQHF.

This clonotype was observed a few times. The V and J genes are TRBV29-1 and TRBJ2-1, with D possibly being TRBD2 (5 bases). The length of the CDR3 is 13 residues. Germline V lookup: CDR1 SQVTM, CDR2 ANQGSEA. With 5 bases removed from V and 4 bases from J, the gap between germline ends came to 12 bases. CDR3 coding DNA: TGCAGCGTTCCCCCCGGGGATTACAATGAGCAGTTCTTC. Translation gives CSVPPGDYNEQFF.

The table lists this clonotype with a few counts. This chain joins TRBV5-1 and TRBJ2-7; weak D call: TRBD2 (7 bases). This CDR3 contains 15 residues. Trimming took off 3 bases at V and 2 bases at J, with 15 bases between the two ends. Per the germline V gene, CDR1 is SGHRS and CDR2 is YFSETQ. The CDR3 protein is CASSSQTGRAYEQYF. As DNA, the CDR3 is TGCGCCAGCAGCTCGCAAACAGGGAGGGCCTACGAGCAGTACTTC. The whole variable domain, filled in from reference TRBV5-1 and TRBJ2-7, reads KAGVTQTPRYLIKTRGQQVTLSCSPISGHRSVSWYQQTPGQGLQFLFEYFSETQRNKGNFPGRFSGRQFSNSRSEMNVSTLELGDSALYLCASSSQTGRAYEQYFGPGTRLTVT.

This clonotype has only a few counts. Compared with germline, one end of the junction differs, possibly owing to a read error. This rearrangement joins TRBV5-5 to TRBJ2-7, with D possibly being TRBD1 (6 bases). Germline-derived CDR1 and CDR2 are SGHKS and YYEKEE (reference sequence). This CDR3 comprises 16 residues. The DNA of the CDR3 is TGTGCCAGCAGCGAATTTACCGGGACACCAACCTACGAGCAGCACTTC. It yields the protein CASSEFTGTPTYEQHF.

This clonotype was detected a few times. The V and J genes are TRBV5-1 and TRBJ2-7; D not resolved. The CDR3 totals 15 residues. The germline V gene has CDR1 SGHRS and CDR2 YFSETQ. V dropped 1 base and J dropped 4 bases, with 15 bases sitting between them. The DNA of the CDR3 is TGCGCCAGCAGCTTGCATGGACCCATTTCATACGAGCAGTACTTC. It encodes CASSLHGPISYEQYF.

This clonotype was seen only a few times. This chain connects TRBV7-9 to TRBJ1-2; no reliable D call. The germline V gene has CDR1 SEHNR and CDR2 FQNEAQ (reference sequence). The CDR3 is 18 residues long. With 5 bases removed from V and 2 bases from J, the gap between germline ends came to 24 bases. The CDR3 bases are TGTGCCAGCAGCAACCCGGGAGGCACGCGGATATTAAACTATGGCTACACCTTC. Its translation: CASSNPGGTRILNYGYTF.

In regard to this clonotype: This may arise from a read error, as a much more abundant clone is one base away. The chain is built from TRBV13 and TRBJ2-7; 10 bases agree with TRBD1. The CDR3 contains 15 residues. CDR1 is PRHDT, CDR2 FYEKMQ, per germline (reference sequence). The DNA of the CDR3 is TGTGCCAGCAGCTCGAAGGGGACAGGGGCCTACGAGCAGCACTTC. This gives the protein CASSSKGTGAYEQHF.

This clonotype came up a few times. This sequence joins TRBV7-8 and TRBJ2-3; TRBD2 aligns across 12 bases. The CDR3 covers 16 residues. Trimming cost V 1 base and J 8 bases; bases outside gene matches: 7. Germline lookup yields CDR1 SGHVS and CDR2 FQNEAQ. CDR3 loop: CASSLGTSGTPGTQYF. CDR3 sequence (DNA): TGTGCCAGCAGCTTAGGGACTAGCGGGACCCCCGGTACGCAGTATTTT.